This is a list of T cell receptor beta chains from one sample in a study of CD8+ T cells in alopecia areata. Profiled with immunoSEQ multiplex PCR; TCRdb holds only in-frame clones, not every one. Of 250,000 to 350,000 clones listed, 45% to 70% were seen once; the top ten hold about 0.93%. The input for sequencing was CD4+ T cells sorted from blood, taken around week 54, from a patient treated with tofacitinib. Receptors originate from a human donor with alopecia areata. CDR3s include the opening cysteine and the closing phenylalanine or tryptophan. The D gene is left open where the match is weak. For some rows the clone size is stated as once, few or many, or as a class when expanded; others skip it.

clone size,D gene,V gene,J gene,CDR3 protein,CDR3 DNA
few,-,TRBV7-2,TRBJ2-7,CASSLVAAGAPYEQYF,TGTGCCAGCAGCTTGGTAGCGGCGGGGGCGCCCTACGAGCAGTACTTC
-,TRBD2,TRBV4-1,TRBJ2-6,CASSQGPSGGSSGANVLTF,TGCGCCAGCAGCCAAGGGCCCAGCGGGGGGTCTTCTGGGGCCAACGTCCTGACTTTC
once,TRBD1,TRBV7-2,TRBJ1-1,CASRTGIGGTEAFF,TGTGCCAGCAGGACAGGGATAGGAGGGACTGAAGCTTTCTTT
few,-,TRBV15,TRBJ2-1,CATSNPGGVNEQFF,TGTGCCACCAGCAATCCGGGGGGCGTCAATGAGCAGTTCTTC
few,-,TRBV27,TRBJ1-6,CASSTQNYSPLHF,TGTGCCAGCAGCACCCAGAATTATTCACCCCTCCACTTT
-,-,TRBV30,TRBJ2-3,CAWSGSGQSSTDTQYF,TGTGCCTGGAGTGGGAGTGGTCAATCTAGCACAGATACGCAGTATTTT
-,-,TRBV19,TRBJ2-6,CASSAGANVLTF,TGTGCCAGTAGTGCTGGGGCCAACGTCCTGACTTTC
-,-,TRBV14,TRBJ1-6,CASSNASRWVSPLHF,TGTGCCAGCAGCAACGCCAGCCGGTGGGTTTCACCCCTCCACTTT
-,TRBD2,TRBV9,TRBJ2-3,CASSVSSSGSTDTQYF,TGTGCCAGCAGCGTTTCCTCTAGCGGTTCCACAGATACGCAGTATTTT
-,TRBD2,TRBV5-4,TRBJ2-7,CASSLAGGPYEQYF,TGTGCCAGCAGCTTGGCGGGGGGGCCCTACGAGCAGTACTTC
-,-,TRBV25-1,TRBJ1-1,CASSELGSGYMNTEAFF,TGTGCCAGCAGTGAACTAGGGTCAGGATATATGAACACTGAAGCTTTCTTT
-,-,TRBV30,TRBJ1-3,CASEGPYF,TGTGCCTCCGAAGGTCCATATTTT
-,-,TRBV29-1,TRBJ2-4,CSVDDRMDIQYF,TGCAGCGTTGACGACAGGATGGACATTCAGTACTTC
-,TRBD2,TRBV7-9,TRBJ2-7,CASSSNGLAGDRYF,TGTGCCAGCAGCTCGAACGGGCTAGCGGGGGACAGGTACTTC
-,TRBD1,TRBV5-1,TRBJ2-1,CASSLTGVSYNEQFF,TGCGCCAGCAGCCTCACAGGGGTTTCCTACAATGAGCAGTTCTTC
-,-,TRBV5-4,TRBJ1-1,CASSFRQANTEAFF,TGTGCCAGCAGCTTTCGACAGGCGAACACTGAAGCTTTCTTT
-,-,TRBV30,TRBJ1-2,CAWSVRRAPRGGYTF,TGTGCCTGGAGTGTACGACGAGCCCCAAGGGGGGGCTACACCTTC
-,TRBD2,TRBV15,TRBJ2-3,CATSSRTSADTQYF,TGTGCCACCAGCAGCCGGACTAGCGCGGATACGCAGTATTTT
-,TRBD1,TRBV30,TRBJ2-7,CAWSVGQGSYEQYF,TGTGCCTGGAGCGTCGGACAGGGGTCCTACGAGCAGTACTTC
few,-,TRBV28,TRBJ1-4,CASSLRTEKLFF,TGTGCCAGCAGTTTGAGGACTGAAAAACTGTTTTTT
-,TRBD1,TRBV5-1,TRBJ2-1,CASSTMPGGFYNEQFF,TGCGCCAGCAGCACGATGCCAGGGGGTTTCTACAATGAGCAGTTCTTC
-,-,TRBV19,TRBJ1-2,CASSTAMRNYGYTF,TGTGCCAGTAGCACCGCCATGCGGAACTATGGCTACACCTTC
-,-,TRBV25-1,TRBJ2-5,CASNGLGQETQYF,TGTGCCAGCAATGGACTGGGCCAAGAGACCCAGTACTTC